Listed below are T cell receptor beta chains from one sample, sequenced in a study of PD-1 blockade in classical Hodgkin lymphoma. The assay was immunoSEQ multiplex PCR, and TCRdb's table has in-frame clones only and misses some. The sample lists around 42,000 clones, 60% to 75% occurring once. The sample here was peripheral blood mononuclear cells (PBMCs), taken at baseline. These receptors were collected from a human donor with classical Hodgkin lymphoma. CDR3s include the opening cysteine and the closing phenylalanine or tryptophan. Fields, in order: CDR3 length, J gene, V gene, CDR3 protein.

length: 15; J: TRBJ1-6; V: TRBV5-4; CDR3: CASSLKTGVHSPLHF
length: 14; J: TRBJ2-7; V: TRBV9; CDR3: CASSLGGADYEQYF
length: 15; J: TRBJ2-5; V: TRBV5-1; CDR3: CASSLGLALEETQYF
length: 16; J: TRBJ1-2; V: TRBV28; CDR3: CASSSLLATGASGYTF
length: 15; J: TRBJ2-7; V: TRBV18; CDR3: CASSLGSGQPYEQYF
length: 17; J: TRBJ1-4; V: TRBV28; CDR3: CASSPLEWVGSNEKLFF
length: 13; J: TRBJ1-1; V: TRBV27; CDR3: CASSLDSYTEAFF
length: 18; J: TRBJ2-1; V: TRBV14; CDR3: CASSQTGQGRSAFGEQFF
length: 11; J: TRBJ2-3; V: TRBV6-5; CDR3: CASSFGFTRYF
length: 13; J: TRBJ1-2; V: TRBV28; CDR3: CASSLIANYGYTF
length: 14; J: TRBJ1-1; V: TRBV30; CDR3: CAWSFGTGDTEAFF
length: 15; J: TRBJ2-5; V: TRBV11-2; CDR3: CASSLVYGGQETQYF
length: 13; J: TRBJ2-1; V: TRBV19; CDR3: CASSLGGDNEQFF
length: 11; J: TRBJ2-1; V: TRBV11-2; CDR3: CASSSGAEQFF
length: 13; J: TRBJ1-2; V: TRBV6-5; CDR3: CASSYSTGYGYTF
length: 21; J: TRBJ2-3; V: TRBV9; CDR3: CASSVEPKTVPAGVGPDTQYF
length: 14; J: TRBJ2-7; V: TRBV29-1; CDR3: CSVAGTGQTYEQYF
length: 14; J: TRBJ1-1; V: TRBV7-9; CDR3: CASSLGQGYTEAFF
length: 14; J: TRBJ2-6; V: TRBV7-6; CDR3: CASSLGSGANVLTF
length: 16; J: TRBJ2-2; V: TRBV19; CDR3: CASRSSGRAFTGELFF
length: 13; J: TRBJ1-2; V: TRBV19; CDR3: CASGTQALFGYTF
length: 16; J: TRBJ1-3; V: TRBV6-5; CDR3: CASSLGQGAGGNTIYF
length: 12; J: TRBJ1-2; V: TRBV19; CDR3: CAISGAVSGYTF
length: 14; J: TRBJ2-1; V: TRBV27; CDR3: CASSPRDGYNEQFF
length: 14; J: TRBJ2-5; V: TRBV27; CDR3: CASSFRRLGETQYF
length: 16; J: TRBJ1-2; V: TRBV28; CDR3: CASSTRQGARGYGYTF
length: 13; J: TRBJ1-1; V: TRBV7-2; CDR3: CASSLYMNTEAFF
length: 14; J: TRBJ2-7; V: TRBV7-6; CDR3: CASSPGTGDGEQYF
length: 13; J: TRBJ1-3; V: TRBV27; CDR3: CASSLGLGNTIYF